The entry that follows covers one TCR beta chain sequence. This clone was counted only a few times. No antigen is known for it. One base away there is no much larger clone; base qualities are not given. These data come from a study of blood T cell repertoires in COVID-19 (dated by TCRdb to 2020 to 2021). Regarding the research as a whole: Collaborator samples came from the United States, Italy and Spain and covered acute and convalescent phases of COVID-19. The material from the prospective study consisted of cDNA or gDNA derived from T cells, B-cell-depleted T cells, or PBMCs. The dataset comprised deeply sampled blood TCRbeta repertoires from subjects exposed to, actively infected with, or recovered from COVID-19. The repertoires were released in a freely available public database meant as a resource for research on the immune response to SARS-CoV-2. The samples were drawn from two sources: the first 160 participants of the ongoing ImmuneRACE study, and fewer than 1,500 subjects contributed by 6 global collaborators. A de-identified subject ID, COVID-19 status, age in years and sex were almost always included in the sample metadata. Where available, HLA class I and class II types were obtained from metadata supplied by the sample provider rather than from assay-based typing. Results and caveats for the whole study, not just this receptor: How much clinical and demographic metadata was included differed by source and by participant, and the metadata was provided uncurated.

The immunoSEQ Assay, a bias-controlled multiplex PCR, was used to amplify TCRbeta CDR3 regions from genomic DNA. The paper's processing steps were these. Within the assay, amplification of reference gene primers was used to estimate how many nucleated cells each sample contained. To quantify the absolute abundance of each unique TCRbeta CDR3 rearrangement, sequence reads were collapsed and filtered. For each sample, productive Simpson clonality was calculated as the square root of Simpson's diversity index across productive rearrangements. The source is immuneACCESS, and TCRdb retained only in-frame sequences with V and J called. Part of the clones is not carried over; for the studies checked, unresolved V genes explain less than half of this, and the remainder is unexplained. V and J calls plus clone size are reproduced from that table; the DNA served to infer D and trimming. This sample has 200,000 to 250,000 clones in its table, and around 85% of those were observed once. The leading ten clones occupy roughly a sixth of the sample.

V is reduced by 0 bases and J by 0 bases, leaving a spacing of 13 bases between them. The CDR3 measures 17 amino acids from cysteine to phenylalanine. CDR3 DNA is the only sequence kept; it has 51 bases, read in frame from the first base. The germline V gene specifies LGHNA as CDR1 and YNFKEQ as CDR2. Participants in the prospective study were enrolled through a virtual design, were aged about 18 to 100 years, and lived in under 25 United States geographic areas. In the prospective study, participants were assigned to cohorts based on the clinical history participants reported in a screening survey and a study questionnaire. Recovered participants in ImmuneRACE Cohort 3 were defined as having two consecutive negative NP/OP PCR tests, clearance from a healthcare professional, or resolution of symptoms. In the prospective study, whole blood, serum and a nasopharyngeal or oropharyngeal swab were collected from each participant by mobile phlebotomists. Over a roughly 2-month period, participants in the prospective study had the option of providing additional blood draws and questionnaires. Blood samples from the prospective study were shipped frozen or at room temperature prior to DNA extraction.

This clonotype was sampled from a man aged 35-49 years who had recovered from COVID-19. The V and J genes are TRBV4-2 and TRBJ2-3; possibly the D gene is TRBD1, per 5 matching bases. The sample consisted of PBMCs or T cells enriched from blood (not recorded which). The CDR3: CASSQEDKPQSTDTQYF. The sequenced DNA: TGTGCCAGCAGCCAAGAGGACAAGCCTCAAAGCACAGATACGCAGTATTTT.